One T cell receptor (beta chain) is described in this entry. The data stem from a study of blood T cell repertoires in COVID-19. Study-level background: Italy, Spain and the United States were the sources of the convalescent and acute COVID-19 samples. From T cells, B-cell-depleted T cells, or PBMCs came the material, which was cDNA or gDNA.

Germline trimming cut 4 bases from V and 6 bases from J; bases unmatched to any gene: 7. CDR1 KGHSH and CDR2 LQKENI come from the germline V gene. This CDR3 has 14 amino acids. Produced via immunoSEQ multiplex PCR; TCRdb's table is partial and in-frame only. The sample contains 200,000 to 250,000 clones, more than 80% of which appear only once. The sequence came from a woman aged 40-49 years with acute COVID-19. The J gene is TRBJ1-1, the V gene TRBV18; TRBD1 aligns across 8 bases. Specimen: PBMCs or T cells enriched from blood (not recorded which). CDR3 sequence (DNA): TGTGCCAGCTCACTTCGGACAGGGAGGGCTGAAGCTTTCTTT. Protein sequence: CASSLRTGRAEAFF. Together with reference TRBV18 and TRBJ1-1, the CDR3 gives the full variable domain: NAGVMQNPRHLVRRRGQEARLRCSPMKGHSHVYWYRQLPEEGLKFMVYLQKENIIDESGMPKERFSAEFPKEGPSILRIQQVVRGDSAAYFCASSLRTGRAEAFFGQGTRLTVV.